This passage covers 19 T cell receptor beta chains from one sample sequenced in a study of blood T cell repertoires in COVID-19. Some clones are missing from TCRdb's copy, which holds only in-frame ones; the method was immunoSEQ multiplex PCR. The sample yields 100,000 to 120,000 clones, about 76% seen once. Source material: peripheral blood. The receptors were sampled from an older man with acute or convalescent COVID-19.

The chain has TRBV3-1 (or the pseudogene TRBV3-2) and TRBJ1-6, with a weak D call TRBD1 (5 bases). The germline V and J ends were trimmed by 4 bases and 0 bases, with 13 bases remaining between them. CDR1 is LGHDT and CDR2 is YNNKEL in the germline V gene (reference sequence). The CDR3 is 17 amino acids. The CDR3 sequence is CASSLGSDSSYNSPLHF. Written as DNA, the CDR3 is TGTGCCAGCAGCCTAGGATCCGACAGCTCCTATAATTCACCCCTCCACTTT.

This sequence joins TRBV30 and TRBJ1-4; no definite D call. The germline V gene has CDR1 GTSNPN and CDR2 SVGIG (reference sequence). CDR3 size: 12 residues. Trimming removed 3 bases at V and 5 bases at J, with 7 bases between. The CDR3, as DNA: TGTGCCTGGAGGAACATGAATGAAAAACTGTTTTTT. It is translated as CAWRNMNEKLFF.

The rearrangement uses TRBV5-1 and TRBJ1-5; TRBD1 agrees at 10 bases. The CDR3 runs to 14 residues. The germline V gene has CDR1 SGHRS and CDR2 YFSETQ. The J segment lost 6 bases and the V segment lost 0 bases, leaving 0 bases of the junction unmatched. The CDR3 region is CASSLGTGGQPQHF. The CDR3 region has the DNA TGCGCCAGCAGCTTGGGGACAGGGGGTCAGCCCCAGCATTTT.

This CDR3 reads CASSQWDRGTGETQYF. In DNA form, the CDR3 reads TGTGCCAGCAGCCAATGGGACAGGGGGACAGGGGAGACCCAGTACTTC. V gene TRBV14 combines with J gene TRBJ2-5; 11 positions agree with TRBD1. This CDR3 comprises 16 residues. In germline, CDR1 is SGHDN, CDR2 FVKESK. The V and J ends lost 2 bases and 5 bases, in that order; junction bases with no gene match: 7.

This sequence joins TRBV7-2 and TRBJ2-5; no reliable D call. V shed 1 base and J shed 2 bases, with 8 bases lying between them. Germline CDR1 SGHTA, CDR2 FQGNSA. CDR3 size: 14 residues. CDR3 loop: CASSLVAAQETQYF. The CDR3 DNA is TGTGCCAGCAGCTTAGTGGCAGCGCAAGAGACCCAGTACTTC. The whole variable domain, filled in from reference TRBV7-2 and TRBJ2-5, reads GAGVSQSPSNKVTEKGKDVELRCDPISGHTALYWYRQSLGQGLEFLIYFQGNSAPDKSGLPSDRFSAERTGGSVSTLTIQRTQQEDSAVYLCASSLVAAQETQYFGPGTRLLVL.

This chain joins TRBV14 and TRBJ2-1; TRBD2 aligns across 7 bases. The CDR3 has 17 amino acids. The V gene's germline CDR1 is SGHDN and CDR2 FVKESK. Trimming at V came to 1 base and at J to 5 bases, leaving 11 bases not matched to a gene. DNA of the CDR3: TGTGCCAGCAGCCAAGCTTGGGGGAGCGGGAAACACAATGAGCAGTTCTTC. Protein: CASSQAWGSGKHNEQFF.

The chain employs TRBV7-3 and TRBJ2-3; 8 bases are a match to TRBD1. The V segment lost 4 bases and the J segment 6 bases; nucleotides outside the gene matches: 3. The germline CDR1 and CDR2 sequences are SGHTA and FQGTGA. The CDR3 consists of 13 residues. CDR3 loop: CASSSQGADTQYF. The CDR3 DNA is TGTGCCAGCAGCTCCCAGGGGGCGGATACGCAGTATTTT.

The chain uses TRBV28 and TRBJ1-1; 7 nucleotides agree with TRBD1. Germline CDR1 and CDR2: MDHEN and SYDVKM. This CDR3 region has 15 residues. V dropped 6 bases and J dropped 5; count of bases not matched to a gene: 12. CDR3: CASSYQGQGVTEAFF. CDR3 sequence (DNA): TGTGCCAGCAGCTATCAAGGGCAGGGGGTTACTGAAGCTTTCTTT. Full variable domain (rest looked up from reference TRBV28 and TRBJ1-1): DVKVTQSSRYLVKRTGEKVFLECVQDMDHENMFWYRQDPGLGLRLIYFSYDVKMKEKGDIPEGYSVSREKKERFSLILESASTNQTSMYLCASSYQGQGVTEAFFGQGTRLTVV.

This chain joins TRBV5-1 and TRBJ2-7; D gene unclear. Deletions cut 0 bases from V and 2 bases from J, with 12 bases between. This CDR3 is built from 15 residues. Per germline, CDR1 SGHRS and CDR2 YFSETQ. The CDR3: CASSLASPVAYEQYF. In DNA form, the CDR3 reads TGCGCCAGCAGCTTGGCTTCCCCCGTAGCCTACGAGCAGTACTTC.

J is TRBJ1-6 and V is TRBV7-8; D ambiguous. Per the germline V gene, CDR1 is SGHVS and CDR2 is FQNEAQ. V lost 4 bases to trimming and J lost 7 bases, with 11 bases between them. This CDR3 has 14 amino acids. CDR3 in amino acids: CASSSTRLNSPLHF. The CDR3 DNA reads TGTGCCAGCAGCTCCACCAGGTTGAATTCACCCCTCCACTTT. The complete variable domain, with remaining parts taken from reference TRBV7-8 and TRBJ1-6, reads GAGVSQSPRYKVAKRGQDVALRCDPISGHVSLFWYQQALGQGPEFLTYFQNEAQLDKSGLPSDRFFAERPEGSVSTLKIQRTQQEDSAVYLCASSSTRLNSPLHFGNGTRLTVT.

The rearrangement joins TRBV27 to TRBJ1-6, with TRBD1 matching 9 bases. This CDR3 has 16 residues. Germline lookup yields CDR1 MNHEY and CDR2 SMNVEV (reference sequence). V shed 4 bases and J 9 bases; nucleotides not matched to a gene: 10. This chain's CDR3 is CASSSPYRGRGSPLHF. DNA for the CDR3: TGTGCCAGCAGTTCTCCCTACAGGGGGCGCGGTTCACCCCTCCACTTT.

This clone was counted a few times. V gene TRBV5-4 combines with J gene TRBJ2-7, with 9 bases fitting TRBD1. The CDR3 is 14 amino acids. The germline gives CDR1 SGHNT, CDR2 YYREEE (reference sequence). After removal of 4 bases from V and 4 bases from J, the junction contained 6 bases not matched to a gene. In nucleotides, the CDR3 is TGTGCCAGCAGCCCGTCCGGGACAGGGTACGAGCAGTACTTC. It specifies CASSPSGTGYEQYF.

V usage is TRBV18 and J usage is TRBJ2-2; the match to TRBD1 covers 7 bases. Germline trimming cut 3 bases from V and 2 bases from J; bases unmatched to any gene: 9. This CDR3 region has 17 residues. Germline CDR1 is KGHSH and CDR2 is LQKENI. CDR3 nucleotides: TGTGCCAGCTCACCGAGATCCGGGACAGCAAACACCGGGGAGCTGTTTTTT. This gives the protein CASSPRSGTANTGELFF.

The CDR3 loop is CASSYSQGAGETQYF. The CDR3 nucleotides read TGTGCCAGCAGTTACTCGCAGGGGGCTGGGGAGACCCAGTACTTC. This chain joins TRBV6-5 and TRBJ2-5; 8 bases line up with TRBD1. CDR1 and CDR2 from the germline V gene are MNHEY and SVGAGI. V trimming: 0 bases; J trimming: 5 bases; junction bases outside the gene matches: 5. The CDR3 totals 15 residues.

The chain uses TRBV6-2 or TRBV6-3 and TRBJ2-1, with 13 bases aligning to TRBD2. The ends lost 5 bases at V and 9 bases at J; junction bases unmatched: 7. Looked up from germline, CDR1 is MNHEY and CDR2 is SVGEGT. The CDR3 runs to 15 residues. In DNA, the CDR3 is TGTGCCAGCAGTCAAGGACTAGCGGGAGTCGGTGAGCAGTTCTTC. Its protein product is CASSQGLAGVGEQFF.

The chain joins TRBV24-1 to TRBJ2-5; 10 nucleotides line up with TRBD1. Trimming cost V 3 bases and J 4 bases; bases outside gene matches: 4. This CDR3 spans 15 amino acids. CDR1 is KGHDR and CDR2 is SFDVKD in the germline V gene. CDR3: CATSDATGGRETQYF. Written as DNA, the CDR3 is TGTGCCACCAGTGATGCGACAGGGGGCAGAGAGACCCAGTACTTC.

In nucleotides, the CDR3 is TGTGCTAGTGGCCAGAGCGGGACGGAGACCCAGTACTTC. It encodes CASGQSGTETQYF. The V and J genes are TRBV12-5 and TRBJ2-5, with 7 nucleotides matching TRBD2. The CDR3 is 13 amino acids. With 6 bases clipped from V and 5 bases from J, the junction kept 6 bases outside the gene matches. Germline CDR1 is LGHNT and CDR2 is FRNRAP.

This chain links TRBV19 with TRBJ2-7; 10 nucleotides align to TRBD2. The CDR3 length is 13 residues. The V segment lost 6 bases and the J segment 5 bases; nucleotides outside the gene matches: 4. Germline CDR1 is LNHDA and CDR2 is SQIVND (reference sequence). The CDR3 DNA reads as TGTGCCAGTAGACTAGCGGGAACACACGAGCAGTACTTC. As protein: CASRLAGTHEQYF.

In its sample, this clone was seen a few times. V and J are TRBV20-1 and TRBJ2-7, with TRBD2 identical over 7 bases. Germline V gene lookup returns CDR1 DFQATT and CDR2 SNEGSKA (reference sequence). The CDR3 runs to 14 residues. Unmatched junction bases numbered 8, after V lost 3 bases and J lost 3 bases. CDR3 residues: CSASSGTTNYEQYF. The CDR3 nucleotides are TGCAGTGCTAGTTCCGGGACTACCAACTACGAGCAGTACTTC.